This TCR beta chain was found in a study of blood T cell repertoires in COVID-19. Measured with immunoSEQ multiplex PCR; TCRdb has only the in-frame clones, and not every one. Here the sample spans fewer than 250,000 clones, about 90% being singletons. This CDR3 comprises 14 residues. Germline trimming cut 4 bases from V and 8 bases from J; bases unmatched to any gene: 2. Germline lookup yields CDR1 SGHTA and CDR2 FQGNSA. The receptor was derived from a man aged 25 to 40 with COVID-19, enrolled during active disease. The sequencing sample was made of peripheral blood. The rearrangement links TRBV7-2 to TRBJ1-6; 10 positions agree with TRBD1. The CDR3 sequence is CASSSGTGDSPLHF. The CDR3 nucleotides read TGTGCCAGCAGCTCCGGGACAGGGGATTCACCCCTCCACTTT. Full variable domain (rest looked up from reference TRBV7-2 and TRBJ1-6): GAGVSQSPSNKVTEKGKDVELRCDPISGHTALYWYRQSLGQGLEFLIYFQGNSAPDKSGLPSDRFSAERTGGSVSTLTIQRTQQEDSAVYLCASSSGTGDSPLHFGNGTRLTVT.